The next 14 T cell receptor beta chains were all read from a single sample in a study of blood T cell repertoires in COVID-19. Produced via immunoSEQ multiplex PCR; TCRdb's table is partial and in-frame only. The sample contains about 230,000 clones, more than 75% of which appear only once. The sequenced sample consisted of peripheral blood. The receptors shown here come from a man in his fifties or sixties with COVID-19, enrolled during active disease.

The DNA for the CDR3 is TGTGCCTGGGAGAAACTAGCGGCGCAGTTCTTC. Encoded protein: CAWEKLAAQFF. The rearrangement uses TRBV30 and TRBJ2-1, with 8 bases identical to TRBD2. V trimming: 5 bases; J trimming: 12 bases; junction bases outside the gene matches: 6. The CDR3 has 11 amino acids. Germline V gene data show CDR1 as GTSNPN and CDR2 as SVGIG (reference sequence).

In DNA form, the CDR3 reads TGTGCCAGCAGCTTAGACAGGGGGCGGACCTACGAGCAGTACTTC. Protein: CASSLDRGRTYEQYF. The chain couples TRBV7-2 to TRBJ2-7; the match to TRBD1 covers 9 bases. V lost 1 base, J lost 2 bases, and 3 bases stayed unmatched. Germline V gene lookup returns CDR1 SGHTA and CDR2 FQGNSA. This CDR3 comprises 15 residues.

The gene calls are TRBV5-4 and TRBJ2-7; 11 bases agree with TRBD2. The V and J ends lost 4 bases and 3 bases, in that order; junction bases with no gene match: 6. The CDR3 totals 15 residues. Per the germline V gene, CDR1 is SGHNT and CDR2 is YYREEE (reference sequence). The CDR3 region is CASSPGLADDYEQYF. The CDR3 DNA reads TGTGCCAGCAGCCCGGGACTAGCGGATGACTACGAGCAGTACTTC.

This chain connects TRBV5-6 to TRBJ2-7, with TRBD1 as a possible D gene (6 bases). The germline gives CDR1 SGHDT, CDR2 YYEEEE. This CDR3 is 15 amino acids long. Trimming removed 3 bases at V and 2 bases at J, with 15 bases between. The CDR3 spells CASSSPGTPTYEQYF. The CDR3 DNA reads TGTGCCAGCAGCTCACCCGGGACACCCACCTACGAGCAGTACTTC.

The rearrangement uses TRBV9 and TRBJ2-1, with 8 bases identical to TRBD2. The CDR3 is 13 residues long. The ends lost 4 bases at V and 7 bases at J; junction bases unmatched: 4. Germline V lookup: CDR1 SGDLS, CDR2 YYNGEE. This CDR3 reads CASSRGGRNEQFF. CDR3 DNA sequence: TGTGCCAGCAGCCGCGGGGGGAGGAATGAGCAGTTCTTC.

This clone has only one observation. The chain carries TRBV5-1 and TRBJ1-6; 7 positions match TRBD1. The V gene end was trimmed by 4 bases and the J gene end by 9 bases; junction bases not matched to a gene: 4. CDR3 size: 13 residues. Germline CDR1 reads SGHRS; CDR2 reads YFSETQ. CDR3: CASSADRTSPLHF. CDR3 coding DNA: TGCGCCAGCAGCGCGGACAGGACTTCACCCCTCCACTTT.

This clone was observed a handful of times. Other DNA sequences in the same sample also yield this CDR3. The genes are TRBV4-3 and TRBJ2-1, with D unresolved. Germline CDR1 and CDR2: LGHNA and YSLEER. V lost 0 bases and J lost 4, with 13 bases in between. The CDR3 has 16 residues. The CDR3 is CASSQDFTNTYNEQFF. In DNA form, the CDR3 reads TGCGCCAGCAGCCAAGATTTTACAAACACGTACAATGAGCAGTTCTTC.

The CDR3 coding sequence is TGCAGCGCGCAGCCAACAGGTACCGGGGAGCTGTTTTTT. Translation: CSAQPTGTGELFF. The genes are TRBV29-1 and TRBJ2-2, with a weak D call TRBD1 (5 bases). This CDR3 has 13 residues. Looked up from germline, CDR1 is SQVTM and CDR2 is ANQGSEA. Trimming pared 7 bases from V and 5 bases from J, leaving 14 bases between.

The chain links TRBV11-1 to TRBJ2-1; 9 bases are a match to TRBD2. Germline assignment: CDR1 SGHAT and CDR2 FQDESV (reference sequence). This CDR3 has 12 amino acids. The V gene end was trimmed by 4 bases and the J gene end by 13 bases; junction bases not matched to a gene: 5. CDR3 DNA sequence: TGTGCCAGCAGCTCGCAGGGACTAGCCCAGTTCTTC. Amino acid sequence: CASSSQGLAQFF.

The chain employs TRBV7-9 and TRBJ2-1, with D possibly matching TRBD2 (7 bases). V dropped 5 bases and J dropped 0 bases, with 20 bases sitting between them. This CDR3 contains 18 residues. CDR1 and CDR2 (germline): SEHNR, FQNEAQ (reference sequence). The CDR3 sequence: CASSPNRGAGSSYNEQFF. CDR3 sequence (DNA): TGTGCCAGCAGCCCGAATCGGGGGGCAGGCAGCTCCTACAATGAGCAGTTCTTC. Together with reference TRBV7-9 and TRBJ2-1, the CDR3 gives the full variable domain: DTGVSQNPRHKITKRGQNVTFRCDPISEHNRLYWYRQTLGQGPEFLTYFQNEAQLEKSRLLSDRFSAERPKGSFSTLEIQRTEQGDSAMYLCASSPNRGAGSSYNEQFFGPGTRLTVL.

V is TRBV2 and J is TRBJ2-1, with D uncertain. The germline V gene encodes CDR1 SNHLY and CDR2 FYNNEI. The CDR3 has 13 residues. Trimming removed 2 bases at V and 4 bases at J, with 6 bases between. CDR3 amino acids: CASSESRYNEQFF. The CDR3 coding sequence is TGTGCCAGCAGTGAATCTAGGTACAATGAGCAGTTCTTC.

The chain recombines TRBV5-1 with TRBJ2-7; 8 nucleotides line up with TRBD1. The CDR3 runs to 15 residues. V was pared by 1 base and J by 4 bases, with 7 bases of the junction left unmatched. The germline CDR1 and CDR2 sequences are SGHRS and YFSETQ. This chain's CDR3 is CASSLTPGQAYEQYF. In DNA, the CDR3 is TGCGCCAGCAGCTTGACTCCGGGACAGGCTTACGAGCAGTACTTC.

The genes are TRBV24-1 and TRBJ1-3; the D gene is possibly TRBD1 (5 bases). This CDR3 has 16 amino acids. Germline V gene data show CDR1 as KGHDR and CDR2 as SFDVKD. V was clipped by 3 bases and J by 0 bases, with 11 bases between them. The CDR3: CATSDPQGGSGNTIYF. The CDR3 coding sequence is TGTGCCACCAGTGATCCCCAGGGAGGCTCTGGAAACACCATATATTTT.

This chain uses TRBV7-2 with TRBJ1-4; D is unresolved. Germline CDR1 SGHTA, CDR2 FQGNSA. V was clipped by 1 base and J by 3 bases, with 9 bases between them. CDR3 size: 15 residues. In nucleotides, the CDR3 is TGTGCCAGCAGCTTAGTAGGCGGGTCTAATGAAAAACTGTTTTTT. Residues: CASSLVGGSNEKLFF.